These 18 T cell receptor beta chains came from one sample sequenced in a study of shared clonotypes between healthy human individuals. This table comes from immunoSEQ multiplex PCR, and its TCRdb copy is limited to in-frame clones, with some not included. The sample holds more than 2 million clones, 85% to 95% seen once. CD45RO negativity and positive selection for CCR7 defined naive CD8 cells, a population that excluded terminally differentiated effector memory CD45RA+ cells. The sequencing sample was made of naive CD8+ T cells from PBMCs. The receptors here all came from a man younger than 30 in good health. Some clones in this sample may be carry-over from other donors' samples.

The V call is TRBV7-9, the J call TRBJ1-4; D is possibly TRBD1 (5 bases). The V and J ends lost 5 bases and 5 bases respectively, with 18 bases between them. Looked up from germline, CDR1 is SEHNR and CDR2 is FQNEAQ (reference sequence). The CDR3 consists of 16 residues. In nucleotides, the CDR3 is TGTGCCAGCAGCCCAGGACCCGGGGGAACCAATGAAAAACTGTTTTTT. Its translation: CASSPGPGGTNEKLFF.

The table lists this clone with a count of one. The gene calls are TRBV27 and TRBJ2-7, with 12 nucleotides matching TRBD2. The germline CDR1 and CDR2 sequences are MNHEY and SMNVEV (reference sequence). V shed 0 bases, J shed 4 bases, and the junction held 10 bases outside the gene matches. This CDR3 contains 18 residues. Here the CDR3 reads CASSLSTSGSLITYEQYF. The CDR3 DNA sequence: TGTGCCAGCAGTTTATCGACTAGCGGGAGCCTCATTACATACGAGCAGTACTTC.

This chain joins TRBV27 and TRBJ2-7; the D gene is possibly TRBD1 (7 bases). The V gene lost 3 bases and the J gene lost 0 bases, with 12 bases spanning the gap. CDR1 MNHEY and CDR2 SMNVEV come from the germline V gene (reference sequence). The CDR3 covers 15 residues. The CDR3 protein is CASSFGQGGSYEQYF. CDR3 nucleotide sequence: TGTGCCAGCAGTTTCGGGCAGGGGGGCTCCTACGAGCAGTACTTC.

The chain recombines TRBV18 with TRBJ1-4; D is possibly TRBD1 (6 bases). Germline lookup yields CDR1 KGHSH and CDR2 LQKENI. Trimming pared 2 bases from V and 4 bases from J, leaving 17 bases between. The CDR3 extends over 17 amino acids. CDR3 sequence: CASSPTFQQGLNEKLFF. The CDR3 region has the DNA TGTGCCAGCTCACCAACGTTTCAGCAGGGGCTTAATGAAAAACTGTTTTTT.

The chain links TRBV5-1 to TRBJ1-3; TRBD1 matches at 9 bases. Germline-derived CDR1 and CDR2 are SGHRS and YFSETQ. With 4 bases clipped from V and 7 bases from J, the junction kept 12 bases outside the gene matches. The CDR3 contains 16 residues. CDR3 in DNA: TGCGCCAGCAGCCCTTTCCGGGGGACAGGGATGAACACCATATATTTT. It is translated as CASSPFRGTGMNTIYF.

A note on this clone: The junction departs from the called germline gene at one end, perhaps through a read error. The sample contains more than one DNA sequence encoding this CDR3. The rearrangement joins TRBV27 to TRBJ2-2; 9 nucleotides agree with TRBD1. The CDR3 totals 15 residues. Germline V gives CDR1 MNHEY, CDR2 SMNVEV (reference sequence). CDR3: CASSFGTGITGELFF. The CDR3, as DNA: TGTGCCAGCAGTTTCGGGACAGGGATTACCGGAGAGCTGTTTTTT.

The chain is built from TRBV28 and TRBJ1-2; D not certain. V lost 6 bases to trimming and J lost 7 bases, with 15 bases between them. The germline CDR1 and CDR2 sequences are MDHEN and SYDVKM. This CDR3 has 13 amino acids. The CDR3 DNA follows: TGTGCCAGCAGCCCTCCCACGATACGTGGCTACACCTTC. This translates into CASSPPTIRGYTF.

The chain has TRBV5-5 and TRBJ2-7; unclear D gene. V gave up 0 bases and J gave up 7 bases, with 8 bases separating them. This CDR3 comprises 12 residues. CDR1 is SGHKS and CDR2 is YYEKEE in the germline V gene (reference sequence). The CDR3 coding sequence is TGTGCCAGCAGCTTGGTGGGTGTGGAGCAGTACTTC. As protein: CASSLVGVEQYF. Full variable domain (rest looked up from reference TRBV5-5 and TRBJ2-7): DAGVTQSPTHLIKTRGQQVTLRCSPISGHKSVSWYQQVLGQGPQFIFQYYEKEERGRGNFPDRFSARQFPNYSSELNVNALLLGDSALYLCASSLVGVEQYFGPGTRLTVT.

The chain recombines TRBV5-5 with TRBJ1-2; TRBD1 matches 7 bases. The V segment lost 7 bases and the J segment 7 bases; nucleotides outside the gene matches: 4. This CDR3 has 11 residues. Germline V gives CDR1 SGHKS, CDR2 YYEKEE (reference sequence). In nucleotides, the CDR3 is TGTGCCAGCGAGGGGGCCTCTGGCTACACCTTC. It yields the protein CASEGASGYTF.

The chain links TRBV9 to TRBJ2-5; 16 nucleotides line up with TRBD2. From germline, CDR1 is SGDLS and CDR2 YYNGEE. The CDR3 spans 17 residues. V lost 3 bases, J lost 4 bases, and 6 bases stayed unmatched. CDR3 in DNA: TGTGCCAGCAGCGGCACCGGGACTAGCGGGAGGGTAGAGACCCAGTACTTC. It yields the protein CASSGTGTSGRVETQYF.

The V and J genes are TRBV6-5 and TRBJ2-3; D remains ambiguous. Germline V lookup: CDR1 MNHEY, CDR2 SVGAGI. CDR3 length equals 13 residues. V lost 6 bases and J 3 bases, leaving 10 bases between the germline ends. The CDR3 nucleotides read TGTGCCAGCAGACAGACCCTAACAGATACGCAGTATTTT. Translating it yields CASRQTLTDTQYF.

This clone was detected a few times. CDR3 in amino acids: CSVDTGGGQPQHF. In nucleotides, the CDR3 is TGCAGCGTTGATACAGGGGGCGGCCAGCCCCAGCATTTT. V is TRBV29-1 and J is TRBJ1-5; 9 bases agree with TRBD1. Germline V CDR1 and CDR2: SQVTM, ANQGSEA. Unmatched junction bases numbered 4, after V lost 3 bases and J lost 7 bases. CDR3 length equals 13 residues.

About this clone: Distinct nucleotide sequences in the sample also encode this CDR3. The V call is TRBV7-8, the J call TRBJ2-7; D not resolved. V lost 5 bases and J lost 1, with 6 bases in between. In germline, CDR1 is SGHVS, CDR2 FQNEAQ. This CDR3 spans 12 amino acids. The CDR3 region is CASSPTSYEQYF. For the CDR3, the DNA is TGTGCCAGCAGCCCAACGTCCTACGAGCAGTACTTC. The full variable domain, its missing parts supplied by reference TRBV7-8 and TRBJ2-7, is GAGVSQSPRYKVAKRGQDVALRCDPISGHVSLFWYQQALGQGPEFLTYFQNEAQLDKSGLPSDRFFAERPEGSVSTLKIQRTQQEDSAVYLCASSPTSYEQYFGPGTRLTVT.

The chain combines TRBV27 with TRBJ2-3; 9 bases match TRBD2. V was clipped by 2 bases and J by 1 base; unmatched bases: 7. Germline values: CDR1 MNHEY, CDR2 SMNVEV (reference sequence). There are 17 residues in the CDR3. CDR3 region: CASSLSLAGTRTDTQYF. In DNA, the CDR3 is TGTGCCAGCAGTTTAAGTCTAGCGGGGACCCGCACAGATACGCAGTATTTT.

Remarks on this clone: The same CDR3 also results from other DNA sequences found in this sample. V is TRBV29-1 and J is TRBJ1-2; D gene unclear. Per germline, CDR1 SQVTM and CDR2 ANQGSEA. This CDR3 contains 11 residues. V shed 3 bases and J shed 3 bases, with 5 bases lying between them. The CDR3 sequence is CSVDGDYGYTF. CDR3 sequence (DNA): TGCAGCGTTGATGGGGACTATGGCTACACCTTC.

The chain carries TRBV27 and TRBJ1-1; perhaps TRBD1 as D (5 bases). Per germline, CDR1 MNHEY and CDR2 SMNVEV (reference sequence). The CDR3 is 13 residues long. Deletions cut 11 bases from V and 5 bases from J, with 18 bases between. In DNA, the CDR3 is TGTGCCGCGCTCGGGCAGGGCGAAACTGAAGCTTTCTTT. Translating it yields CAALGQGETEAFF.

The chain carries TRBV7-2 and TRBJ1-1; D is unclear. The CDR3 is made up of 13 amino acids. The V gene lost 2 bases and the J gene lost 3 bases, with 7 bases spanning the gap. CDR1 is SGHTA, CDR2 FQGNSA, per germline. CDR3 bases: TGTGCCAGCAGCTTATTCGGCCACACTGAAGCTTTCTTT. Encoded protein: CASSLFGHTEAFF.

V gene TRBV4-3 combines with J gene TRBJ2-1; no clear D gene. V was trimmed by 0 bases and J by 7 bases, leaving 16 bases between them. Germline-derived CDR1 and CDR2 are LGHNA and YSLEER. The CDR3 sequence is 16 residues long. Here the CDR3 DNA reads TGCGCCAGCAGCCAAGATAGGGCTAGTACGCTGAATGAGCAGTTCTTC. Translated: CASSQDRASTLNEQFF.